Below are 4 T cell receptor beta chains sequenced from a single sample in a study of graft-versus-host responses after intestinal transplantation. Their antigens are not known. Libraries were prepared by immunoSEQ multiplex PCR; TCRdb keeps only in-frame clonotypes and omits some of them. This sample carries roughly 89,000 clones, roughly 91% of them seen once, and the ten largest clones take 0.1%. Specimen: unstimulated CD4+ T cells sorted from spleen or lymph node cells, collected before intestinal transplant. Receptors were obtained from a human donor who received an intestinal transplant.

The chain has TRBV27 and TRBJ1-1; no definite D call. Germline CDR1 and CDR2: MNHEY and SMNVEV (reference sequence). Trimming pared 4 bases from V and 11 bases from J, leaving 14 bases between. The CDR3 consists of 12 residues. The CDR3 nucleotides are TGTGCCAGCAGTTCGACGGGGAAGATGGCTTTCTTT. Residues: CASSSTGKMAFF.

This clone has just one count. This sequence joins TRBV6-6 and TRBJ2-4; the D gene is possibly TRBD1 (6 bases). CDR3 size: 15 residues. Germline V lookup: CDR1 MNHNY, CDR2 SVGAGI (reference sequence). V was cut by 0 bases and J by 6 bases, with 12 bases left in between. CDR3 in DNA: TGTGCCAGCAGTTACTCACCGGGACAAGTAAACATTCAGTACTTC. Translation: CASSYSPGQVNIQYF.

This clone was counted a single time. This chain joins TRBV7-8 and TRBJ2-1; TRBD1 matches 11 bases. The CDR3 is made up of 16 amino acids. With V trimmed by 3 bases and J by 4 bases, 5 bases remained unmatched. Looked up from germline, CDR1 is SGHVS and CDR2 is FQNEAQ. The chain's CDR3 is CASSFRDRGSYNEQFF. The DNA of the CDR3 is TGTGCCAGCAGCTTCCGGGACAGGGGGTCTTACAATGAGCAGTTCTTC. The complete variable domain, with remaining parts taken from reference TRBV7-8 and TRBJ2-1, reads GAGVSQSPRYKVAKRGQDVALRCDPISGHVSLFWYQQALGQGPEFLTYFQNEAQLDKSGLPSDRFFAERPEGSVSTLKIQRTQQEDSAVYLCASSFRDRGSYNEQFFGPGTRLTVL.

The CDR3 nucleotides are TGTGCCAGCAGAAAAGAGGGCACTGAAGCTTTCTTT. It yields the protein CASRKEGTEAFF. The chain recombines TRBV6-5 with TRBJ1-1; D not resolved. Trimming removed 6 bases from V and 4 bases from J, with 9 bases in between. This CDR3 comprises 12 residues. Germline V gives CDR1 MNHEY, CDR2 SVGAGI.